What follows describes a single TCR beta chain. What it binds is not known. These data originate in a study of cytomegalovirus exposure and HLA in healthy donors. Study outcomes and limitations: In a later analysis, a genetic analysis reported fewer productive-TCR N-insertions in an Asian-associated ancestry cluster than the cohort average. In vitro experiments confirmed that a few CMV-associated chains were specific for CMV antigens.

The PCR had 60 Vbeta and 13 Jbeta primers. Profiling relied on immunoSEQ multiplex PCR, and the TCRdb table lists in-frame clones only, not all of them. The sample includes around 130,000 clones, around 78% of them seen just once. The length of the CDR3 is 16 residues. Germline values: CDR1 SEHNR, CDR2 FQNEAQ (reference sequence). V lost 4 bases, J lost 4 bases, and 7 bases stayed unmatched. The sample consisted of PBMCs. The gene calls are TRBV7-9 and TRBJ1-6; 7 nucleotides align to TRBD1. The source of this sequence is a woman aged 40 to 55 in good health and CMV-seronegative. CDR3 bases: TGTGCCAGCAGCTCGCTAGGGGGCCGATATAATTCACCCCTCCACTTT. Its protein is CASSSLGGRYNSPLHF.